Detailed here is one TCR beta chain. As handled by the study authors: Reference gene primer amplification gave nucleated cell count estimates. Clones were sequenced by immunoSEQ multiplex PCR, and TCRdb holds only the in-frame ones, with some missing. That table gives V, J and clone size, and the DNA gave D and trimming. Of more than 45,000 clones in the sample, approximately 86% were seen once. CDR1 is LNHNV and CDR2 is YYDKDF in the germline V gene (reference sequence). V was pared by 0 bases and J by 5 bases, with 13 bases between. CDR3 length: 15 residues. This entry is derived from a study of blood T cell repertoires in COVID-19. Looking at the study overall: Donors in the United States, Italy and Spain gave samples during acute or convalescent COVID-19. Nucleic acid was either cDNA or gDNA, and it came from T cells, B-cell-depleted T cells, or PBMCs.

The sequencing input was peripheral blood. This clonotype was sampled from an older man in a cohort sampled during active COVID-19. The chain links TRBV15 to TRBJ2-5, with D possibly TRBD1 on 5 matching bases. CDR3 DNA: TGTGCCACCAGCAGAGATATTGCAGGGTTGGAGACCCAGTACTTC. It translates to CATSRDIAGLETQYF. Full variable domain (remainder filled in from reference TRBV15 and TRBJ2-5): DAMVIQNPRYQVTQFGKPVTLSCSQTLNHNVMYWYQQKSSQAPKLLFHYYDKDFNNEADTPDNFQSRRPNTSFCFLDIRSPGLGDTAMYLCATSRDIAGLETQYFGPGTRLLVL.